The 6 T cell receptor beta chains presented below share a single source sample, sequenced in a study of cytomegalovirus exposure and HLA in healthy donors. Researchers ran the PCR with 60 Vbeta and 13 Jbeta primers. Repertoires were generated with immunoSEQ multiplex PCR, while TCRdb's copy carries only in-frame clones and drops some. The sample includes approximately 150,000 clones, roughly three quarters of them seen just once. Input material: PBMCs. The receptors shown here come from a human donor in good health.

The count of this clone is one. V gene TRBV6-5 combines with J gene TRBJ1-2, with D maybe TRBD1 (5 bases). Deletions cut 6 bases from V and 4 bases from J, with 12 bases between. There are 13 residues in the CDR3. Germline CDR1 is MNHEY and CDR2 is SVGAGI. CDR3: CASRQTGSYGYTF. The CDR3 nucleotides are TGTGCCAGCAGGCAAACAGGATCCTATGGCTACACCTTC.

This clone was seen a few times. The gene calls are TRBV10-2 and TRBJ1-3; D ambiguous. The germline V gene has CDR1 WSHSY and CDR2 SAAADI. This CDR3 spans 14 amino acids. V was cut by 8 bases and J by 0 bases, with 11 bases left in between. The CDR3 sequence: CASLEGGSGNTIYF. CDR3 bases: TGCGCCAGCCTAGAGGGAGGCTCTGGAAACACCATATATTTT.

The CDR3 sequence: CAWSVLGGGYNEQFF. CDR3 DNA sequence: TGTGCCTGGAGTGTACTTGGGGGAGGGTACAATGAGCAGTTCTTC. The chain carries TRBV30 and TRBJ2-1; 7 bases fit TRBD2. V trimming: 0 bases; J trimming: 4 bases; junction bases outside the gene matches: 6. CDR3 length equals 15 residues. Germline loops: CDR1 GTSNPN, CDR2 SVGIG (reference sequence).

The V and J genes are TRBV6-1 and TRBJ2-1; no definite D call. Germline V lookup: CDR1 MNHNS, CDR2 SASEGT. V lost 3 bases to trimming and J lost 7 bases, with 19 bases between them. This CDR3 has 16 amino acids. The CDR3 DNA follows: TGTGCCAGCAGTGAGAGTGTTTCATTAATGTTTAATGAGCAGTTCTTC. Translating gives CASSESVSLMFNEQFF.

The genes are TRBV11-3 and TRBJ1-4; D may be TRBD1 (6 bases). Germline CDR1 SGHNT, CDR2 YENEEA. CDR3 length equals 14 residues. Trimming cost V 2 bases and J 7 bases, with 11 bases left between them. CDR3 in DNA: TGTGCCAGCAGCTTAACAGGGTGGGGTGAAAAACTGTTTTTT. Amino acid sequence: CASSLTGWGEKLFF.

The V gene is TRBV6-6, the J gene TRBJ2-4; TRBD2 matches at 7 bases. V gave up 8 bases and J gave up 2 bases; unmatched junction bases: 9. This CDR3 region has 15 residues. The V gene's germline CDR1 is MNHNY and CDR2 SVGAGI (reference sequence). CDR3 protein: CASGTASGPKNIQYF. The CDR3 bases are TGTGCCAGCGGCACGGCTAGCGGCCCCAAAAACATTCAGTACTTC.